The 29 T cell receptor beta chains reported below all come from one sample, sequenced in a study of T cells in Graves' hyperthyroidism and ophthalmopathy. TCR beta CDR3 region amplification was performed from RNA transcripts. The TCR CDR3 first-round RT-PCR relied on the HTBI primer set. MiXCR, run by TCRdb on the multiplex PCR reads, gives a single entry per CDR3 protein. The table records a few hundred thousand distinct CDR3 sequences, roughly 50% of them present only once. Sample: peripheral blood or thyroid tissue (not recorded which). The receptors stem from a woman aged 18-29 years with Graves' hyperthyroidism.

This clonotype was seen at least ten times. The chain links TRBV9 to TRBJ1-1, with no clear D. Germline values: CDR1 SGDLS, CDR2 YYNGEE. Between the trimmed V and J ends, which lost 5 bases and 0 bases, there was a span of 14 bases. The CDR3 is made up of 15 amino acids. The CDR3 reads CASSRQVGVNTEAFF. In nucleotides, the CDR3 is TGTGCCAGCAGTCGGCAGGTAGGAGTGAACACTGAAGCTTTCTTT.

This clonotype was seen ten or more times. The DNA for the CDR3 is TGTGCCAGCAGCGTTTTAGCGGGAGGGATCCAAGAGACCCAGTACTTC. Translation: CASSVLAGGIQETQYF. The rearrangement joins TRBV9 to TRBJ2-5; 11 positions agree with TRBD2. Per germline, CDR1 SGDLS and CDR2 YYNGEE. This CDR3 is 16 amino acids long. The V gene end was trimmed by 2 bases and the J gene end by 1 base; junction bases not matched to a gene: 4.

In DNA, the CDR3 is TGTGCCAGCAGCCAATTGAAAGGACTAGCGGGATTCTCCTACAATGAGCAGTTCTTC. Its protein is CASSQLKGLAGFSYNEQFF. The genes are TRBV7-2 and TRBJ2-1; 12 bases are a match to TRBD2. J lost 0 bases, V lost 5 bases, and 11 bases had no gene match. Germline V CDR1 and CDR2: SGHTA, FQGNSA. This CDR3 has 19 residues. The full variable domain, its missing parts supplied by reference TRBV7-2 and TRBJ2-1, is GAGVSQSPSNKVTEKGKDVELRCDPISGHTALYWYRQSLGQGLEFLIYFQGNSAPDKSGLPSDRFSAERTGGSVSTLTIQRTQQEDSAVYLCASSQLKGLAGFSYNEQFFGPGTRLTVL.

This clonotype was counted many times. The rearrangement joins TRBV5-4 to TRBJ1-1, with 12 bases that match TRBD1. The CDR3 sequence is 14 residues long. The trim removed 5 bases at V and 2 bases at J, leaving 1 base unmatched. Germline V lookup: CDR1 SGHNT, CDR2 YYREEE (reference sequence). The CDR3, as DNA: TGTGCCAGCAGGGGGACAGGGGGCAACACTGAAGCTTTCTTT. Its protein is CASRGTGGNTEAFF.

This clonotype was seen repeatedly, ten times or more. The chain uses TRBV2 and TRBJ2-7; no definite D call. This CDR3 is 10 amino acids long. V dropped 4 bases and J dropped 6 bases, with 4 bases sitting between them. In germline, CDR1 is SNHLY, CDR2 FYNNEI. CDR3 nucleotides: TGTGCCAGCAGTGCGATCGAGCAGTACTTC. Translating it yields CASSAIEQYF.

This clonotype was observed a few times. The chain recombines TRBV14 with TRBJ2-2; D is ambiguous. Germline V gene sequence: CDR1 SGHDN, CDR2 FVKESK. The CDR3 consists of 12 residues. Trimming took off 4 bases at V and 7 bases at J, with 7 bases between the two ends. The CDR3 loop reads CASSPSRGELFF. As DNA, the CDR3 is TGTGCCAGCAGCCCCTCTCGCGGGGAGCTGTTTTTT.

On this clonotype itself: A much larger clone differs by one base, so this may be a read error. This rearrangement joins TRBV12-3 or TRBV12-4 to TRBJ1-5; no reliable D call. The CDR3 is 14 residues long. V was clipped by 5 bases and J by 9 bases, with 17 bases between them. The CDR3 coding sequence is TGTGCCAGCAGTGGACTCAACTTGGGTCGGCCCCAGCATTTT. This sequence encodes CASSGLNLGRPQHF.

The chain has TRBV20-1 and TRBJ2-1; D remains unclear. Germline CDR1 reads DFQATT; CDR2 reads SNEGSKA (reference sequence). V lost 1 base and J 4 bases, leaving 8 bases between the germline ends. The CDR3 consists of 13 residues. This chain's CDR3 is CSARAGSYNEQFF. The CDR3 DNA follows: TGCAGTGCTAGAGCGGGCTCTTACAATGAGCAGTTCTTC.

With respect to this clonotype: This may stem from a read error, because a much larger clone lies one nucleotide away. V is TRBV6-5 and J is TRBJ1-4, with D hard to call. V was cut by 2 bases and J by 8 bases, with 9 bases left in between. The CDR3 sequence is 13 residues long. The germline V gene has CDR1 MNHEY and CDR2 SVGAGI. The CDR3 coding sequence is TGTGCCAGCAGTTACCCGAGCTGGGAAAAACTGTTTTTT. Its protein is CASSYPSWEKLFF.

The DNA of the CDR3 is TGCAGCTTGGGAGGCGGGGGGATCAATCAGCCCCAGCATTTT. Protein product: CSLGGGGINQPQHF. V usage is TRBV29-1 and J usage is TRBJ1-5, with D maybe TRBD1 (5 bases). The CDR3 loop spans 14 amino acids. The germline V and J ends were trimmed by 8 bases and 3 bases, with 17 bases remaining between them. The germline CDR1 and CDR2 sequences are SQVTM and ANQGSEA. Complete variable domain (other parts from reference TRBV29-1 and TRBJ1-5): SAVISQKPSRDICQRGTSLTIQCQVDSQVTMMFWYRQQPGQSLTLIATANQGSEATYESGFVIDKFPISRPNLTFSTLTVSNMSPEDSSIYLCSLGGGGINQPQHFGDGTRLSIL.

Details on this clonotype: Because it lacks the conserved phenylalanine or tryptophan at the end, this CDR3 is likely a read error. Because the CDR3's place on the DNA is in doubt, the DNA is left out and the CDR3 is given as listed by TCRdb. The chain combines TRBV20-1 with TRBJ1-4; TRBD1 reflects the table's D call only, with no check against the DNA. With termini counted, the CDR3 has 9 amino acids. Germline V gene data show CDR1 as DFQATT and CDR2 as SNEGSKA (reference sequence). CDR3 sequence reads: CSARTGGAG.

The genes are TRBV20-1 and TRBJ1-5; 8 bases align to TRBD1. V lost 5 bases, J lost 7 bases, and 7 bases stayed unmatched. This CDR3 has 13 amino acids. The germline gives CDR1 DFQATT, CDR2 SNEGSKA (reference sequence). CDR3: CSAATTGVQPQHF. The CDR3 nucleotides are TGCAGTGCTGCGACGACAGGGGTACAGCCCCAGCATTTT.

This clonotype was recorded many times. The rearrangement links TRBV27 to TRBJ2-5, with unresolved D. V lost 2 bases to trimming and J lost 0 bases, with 19 bases between them. Germline V gene lookup returns CDR1 MNHEY and CDR2 SMNVEV (reference sequence). The CDR3 consists of 18 residues. This CDR3 reads CASSLRFRATPNQETQYF. CDR3 DNA sequence: TGTGCCAGCAGTTTAAGGTTCAGAGCCACCCCCAACCAAGAGACCCAGTACTTC.

V and J are TRBV24-1 and TRBJ1-1, with D unresolved. Trimming took off 4 bases at V and 1 base at J, with 9 bases between the two ends. Germline loops: CDR1 KGHDR, CDR2 SFDVKD. The CDR3 is 14 residues long. Here the CDR3 reads CATSDSAGNTEAFF. The CDR3 region has the DNA TGTGCCACCAGTGACTCGGCCGGGAACACTGAAGCTTTCTTT.

Notes on this clonotype: At one end, the junction sequence differs from germline, possibly due to a read error. The V and J genes are TRBV4-1 and TRBJ2-2, with D possibly being TRBD1 (5 bases). The CDR3 consists of 15 residues. CDR1 is MGHRA and CDR2 is YSYEKL in the germline V gene. CDR3 protein: CASGHHVQGDGELFF. CDR3 DNA: TGCGCCAGCGGCCACCACGTCCAGGGCGACGGGGAGCTGTTTTTT.

In its sample, this clonotype was seen a few times. The CDR3 region is CASSPDRGRGTQYF. In DNA, the CDR3 is TGTGCCAGCTCACCAGACAGGGGGCGAGGGACCCAGTACTTC. The chain has TRBV18 and TRBJ2-5; 10 nucleotides align to TRBD1. The CDR3 is 14 amino acids. The ends lost 2 bases at V and 7 bases at J; junction bases unmatched: 4. Germline CDR1 and CDR2: KGHSH and LQKENI.

The table lists this clonotype with many counts. This chain uses TRBV19 with TRBJ1-2; 8 nucleotides line up with TRBD1. CDR3 size: 14 residues. Looked up from germline, CDR1 is LNHDA and CDR2 is SQIVND (reference sequence). V dropped 5 bases and J dropped 4; count of bases not matched to a gene: 6. As DNA, the CDR3 is TGTGCCAGTAGTTTCGGACAGGGCGTCTATGGCTACACCTTC. It specifies CASSFGQGVYGYTF.

The CDR3 coding sequence is TGCAGTGCTACGGGAGGAGCCTACAATGAGCAGTTCTTC. This sequence encodes CSATGGAYNEQFF. V and J are TRBV20-1 and TRBJ2-7; 7 bases agree with TRBD2. Gene TRBJ2-1 matches the end of the DNA better, so the J call may be wrong. This CDR3 is built from 13 residues. CDR1 and CDR2 from the germline V gene are DFQATT and SNEGSKA (reference sequence).

This clonotype was counted at least ten times. The chain couples TRBV6-6 to TRBJ2-5; 10 bases fit TRBD1. CDR3 length equals 15 residues. CDR1 is MNHNY, CDR2 SVGAGI, per germline (reference sequence). V shed 5 bases, J shed 7 bases, and the junction held 10 bases outside the gene matches. The CDR3 DNA reads as TGTGCCAGCAGTCCCCCGGGACAGGGGTCGGGGACCCAGTACTTC. Amino acids: CASSPPGQGSGTQYF.

This sequence joins TRBV5-6 and TRBJ2-6; possibly TRBD2 for D (5 bases). V dropped 3 bases and J dropped 2 bases, with 9 bases sitting between them. This CDR3 has 15 amino acids. Germline assignment: CDR1 SGHDT and CDR2 YYEEEE. CDR3 DNA sequence: TGTGCCAGCAGCTACACCGGGACTGGGGCCAACGTCCTGACTTTC. Amino acid sequence: CASSYTGTGANVLTF.

This clonotype has ten or more counts. This chain joins TRBV15 and TRBJ1-3; D is unclear. CDR1 and CDR2 (germline): LNHNV, YYDKDF (reference sequence). V gave up 4 bases and J gave up 0 bases, with 16 bases separating them. The CDR3 runs 17 residues. The CDR3 nucleotides are TGTGCCACCAGCAAACGGCAAAGTCCAGTCTCTGGAAACACCATATATTTT. Translating it yields CATSKRQSPVSGNTIYF.

This clonotype showed up many times. The chain is built from TRBV29-1 and TRBJ1-2, with a possible D match to TRBD1 (5 bases). The CDR3 spans 13 residues. Trimming left V 3 bases short and J 0 bases short, with 8 bases between. Germline CDR1 and CDR2: SQVTM and ANQGSEA. The CDR3 DNA follows: TGCAGCGTTGACCTGACAGCTAACTATGGCTACACCTTC. Its protein product is CSVDLTANYGYTF.

The chain combines TRBV25-1 with TRBJ2-5; 13 bases line up with TRBD2. The CDR3 length is 18 residues. CDR1 MGHDK and CDR2 SYGVNS come from the germline V gene. After removal of 2 bases from V and 6 bases from J, the junction contained 12 bases not matched to a gene. The CDR3 DNA reads as TGTGCCAGCAGTGAAGACGACGAGGGACTAGCGGGGTGGCAGACCCAGTACTTC. Residues: CASSEDDEGLAGWQTQYF.

The J gene is TRBJ1-5, the V gene TRBV29-1; TRBD1 might be the D (6 bases). CDR3 length: 12 amino acids. Per the germline V gene, CDR1 is SQVTM and CDR2 is ANQGSEA. V was cut by 8 bases and J by 6 bases, with 14 bases left in between. The CDR3 region is CSYGQRGQPQHF. The CDR3 DNA sequence: TGCAGCTATGGACAGAGGGGTCAGCCCCAGCATTTT.

This clonotype was observed many times. At one end the junction does not follow the germline gene, possibly because of a read error. The chain is built from TRBV19 and TRBJ1-2; 7 nucleotides agree with TRBD1. Germline V lookup: CDR1 LNHDA, CDR2 SQIVND (reference sequence). The CDR3 runs to 11 residues. CDR3 sequence reads: CASQGGASQAF. DNA of the CDR3: TGTGCCAGTCAAGGGGGCGCGTCTCAGGCCTTC.

This clonotype was detected many times. This chain links TRBV2 with TRBJ2-7; tentatively, D is TRBD2 (6 bases). The germline V gene has CDR1 SNHLY and CDR2 FYNNEI. Trimming removed 3 bases at V and 4 bases at J, with 16 bases between. CDR3 length: 15 residues. CDR3 DNA: TGTGCCAGCAGTGACTTGTTGAGACTAGGTTACGAGCAGTACTTC. Its protein is CASSDLLRLGYEQYF.

The chain joins TRBV5-6 to TRBJ1-1, with TRBD1 matching over 7 bases. From germline, CDR1 is SGHDT and CDR2 YYEEEE. Trimming took 0 bases from V and 8 from J; bases not matched to a gene: 4. This CDR3 is built from 13 residues. CDR3 sequence (DNA): TGTGCCAGCAGCTTGGAGACAGGGAGAGAAGCTTTCTTT. It specifies CASSLETGREAFF.

The chain joins TRBV10-1 to TRBJ2-7, with D possibly matching TRBD1 (6 bases). Germline V gene sequence: CDR1 WNHNN, CDR2 SYGVQD (reference sequence). Trimming stripped 6 bases from V and 2 bases from J, with 17 bases between. This CDR3 has 15 amino acids. The CDR3 is CASSVARDTAYEQYF. CDR3 bases: TGCGCCAGCAGCGTCGCCCGGGACACAGCCTACGAGCAGTACTTC.

The chain has TRBV11-2 and TRBJ1-5; unclear D gene. The CDR3 contains 14 residues. Germline loops: CDR1 SGHAT, CDR2 FQNNGV. Trimming removed 3 bases from V and 7 bases from J, with 13 bases in between. CDR3 coding DNA: TGTGCCAGCAGCTTTAGGGTCGGGGAACAGCCCCAGCATTTT. This translates into CASSFRVGEQPQHF.